This T cell receptor (beta chain) was profiled in a study of blood T cell repertoires in COVID-19. Study-wide context: Specimens from acute and convalescent COVID-19 originated in the United States, Italy and Spain. Sample material is recorded as cDNA or gDNA derived from T cells, B-cell-depleted T cells, or PBMCs.

The CDR3 runs 15 residues. The V gene lost 3 bases and the J gene lost 2 bases, with 13 bases spanning the gap. The germline V gene encodes CDR1 MGHDK and CDR2 SYGVNS. Per the study methods: Reference gene primer amplification in the assay estimated nucleated cell counts. TCRdb's copy holds only in-frame clones and misses some; the assay was immunoSEQ multiplex PCR. V and J calls and clone size are copied from that table; D and trimming were computed from the DNA. The sample holds about 83,000 clones, 88% seen once. The sample comprised peripheral blood. V usage is TRBV25-1 and J usage is TRBJ2-5; D unresolved. This TCR derives from a human donor in a cohort sampled during active COVID-19. CDR3 loop: CASSDLGGTQETQYF. CDR3 nucleotide sequence: TGTGCCAGCAGTGACCTTGGCGGCACACAAGAGACCCAGTACTTC. Complete variable domain (other parts from reference TRBV25-1 and TRBJ2-5): EADIYQTPRYLVIGTGKKITLECSQTMGHDKMYWYQQDPGMELHLIHYSYGVNSTEKGDLSSESTVSRIRTEHFPLTLESARPSHTSQYLCASSDLGGTQETQYFGPGTRLLVL.